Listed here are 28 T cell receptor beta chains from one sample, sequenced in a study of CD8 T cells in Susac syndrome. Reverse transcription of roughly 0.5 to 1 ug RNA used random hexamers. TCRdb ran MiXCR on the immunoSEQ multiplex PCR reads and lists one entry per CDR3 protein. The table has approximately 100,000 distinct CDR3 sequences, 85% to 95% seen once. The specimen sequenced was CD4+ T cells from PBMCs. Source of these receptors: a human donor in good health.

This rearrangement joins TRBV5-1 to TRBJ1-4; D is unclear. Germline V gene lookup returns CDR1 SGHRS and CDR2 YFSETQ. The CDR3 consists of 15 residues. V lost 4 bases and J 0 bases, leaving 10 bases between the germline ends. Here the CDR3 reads CASSPEPATNEKLFF. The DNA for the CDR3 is TGCGCCAGCAGCCCGGAACCAGCAACTAATGAAAAACTGTTTTTT.

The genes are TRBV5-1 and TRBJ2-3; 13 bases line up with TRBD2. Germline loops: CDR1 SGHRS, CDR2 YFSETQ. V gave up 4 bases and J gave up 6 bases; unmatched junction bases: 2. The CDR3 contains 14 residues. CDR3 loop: CASSRTSGGDTQYF. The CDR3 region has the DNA TGCGCCAGCAGCCGGACTAGCGGGGGTGATACGCAGTATTTT.

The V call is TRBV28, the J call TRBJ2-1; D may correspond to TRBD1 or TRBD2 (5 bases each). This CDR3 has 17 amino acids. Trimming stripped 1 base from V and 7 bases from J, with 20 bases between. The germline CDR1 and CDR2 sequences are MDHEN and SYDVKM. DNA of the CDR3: TGTGCCAGCAGTTTATTCCCCACCTCGGGGCCCCGGAATGAGCAGTTCTTC. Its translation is CASSLFPTSGPRNEQFF. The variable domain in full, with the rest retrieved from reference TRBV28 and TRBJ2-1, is DVKVTQSSRYLVKRTGEKVFLECVQDMDHENMFWYRQDPGLGLRLIYFSYDVKMKEKGDIPEGYSVSREKKERFSLILESASTNQTSMYLCASSLFPTSGPRNEQFFGPGTRLTVL.

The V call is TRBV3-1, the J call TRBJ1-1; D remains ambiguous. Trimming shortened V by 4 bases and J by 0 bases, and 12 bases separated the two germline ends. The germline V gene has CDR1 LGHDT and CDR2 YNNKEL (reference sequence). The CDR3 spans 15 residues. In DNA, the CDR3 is TGTGCCAGCAGCCCGCGGACCGCCATGAACACTGAAGCTTTCTTT. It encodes CASSPRTAMNTEAFF.

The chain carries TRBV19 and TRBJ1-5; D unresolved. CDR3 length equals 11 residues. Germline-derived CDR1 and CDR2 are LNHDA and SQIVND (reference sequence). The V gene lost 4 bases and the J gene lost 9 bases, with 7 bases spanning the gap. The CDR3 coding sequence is TGTGCCAGTAGTACCTCGGGGCCCCAGCATTTT. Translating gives CASSTSGPQHF.

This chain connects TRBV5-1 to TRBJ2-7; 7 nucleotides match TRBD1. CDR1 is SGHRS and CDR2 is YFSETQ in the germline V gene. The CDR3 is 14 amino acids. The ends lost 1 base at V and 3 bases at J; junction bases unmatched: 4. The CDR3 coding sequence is TGCGCCAGCAGCTTGAGGGGGCAGGGCTACGAGCAGTACTTC. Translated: CASSLRGQGYEQYF.

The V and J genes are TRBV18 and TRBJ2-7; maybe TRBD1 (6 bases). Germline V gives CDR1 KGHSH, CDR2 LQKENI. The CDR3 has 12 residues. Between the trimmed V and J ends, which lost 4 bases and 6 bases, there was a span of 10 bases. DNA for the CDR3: TGTGCCAGCTCACTCAGGACAGCCGAGCAGTACTTC. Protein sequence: CASSLRTAEQYF.

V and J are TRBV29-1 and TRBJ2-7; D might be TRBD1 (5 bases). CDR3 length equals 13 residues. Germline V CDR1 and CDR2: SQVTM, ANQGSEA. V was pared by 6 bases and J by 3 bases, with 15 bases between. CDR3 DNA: TGCAGCGTGATGACAGAAAACCTCTACGAGCAGTACTTC. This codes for CSVMTENLYEQYF.

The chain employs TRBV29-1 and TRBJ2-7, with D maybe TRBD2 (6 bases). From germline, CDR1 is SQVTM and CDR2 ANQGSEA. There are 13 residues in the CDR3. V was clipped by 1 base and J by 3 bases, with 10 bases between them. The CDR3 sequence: CSVEGRERYEQYF. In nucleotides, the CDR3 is TGCAGCGTTGAAGGGAGGGAGCGCTACGAGCAGTACTTC.

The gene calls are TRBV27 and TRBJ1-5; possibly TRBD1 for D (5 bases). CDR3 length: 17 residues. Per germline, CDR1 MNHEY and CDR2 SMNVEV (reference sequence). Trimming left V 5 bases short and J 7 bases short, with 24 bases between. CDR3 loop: CASSGYGSFGGYQPQHF. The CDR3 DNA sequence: TGTGCCAGCAGTGGCTATGGTAGCTTCGGGGGTTACCAGCCCCAGCATTTT.

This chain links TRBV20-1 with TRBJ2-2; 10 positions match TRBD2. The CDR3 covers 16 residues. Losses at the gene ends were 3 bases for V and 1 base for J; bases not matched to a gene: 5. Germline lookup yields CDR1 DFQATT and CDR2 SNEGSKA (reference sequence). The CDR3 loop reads CSARVGLAVNTGELFF. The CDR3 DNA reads TGCAGTGCTAGGGTTGGACTAGCGGTGAACACCGGGGAGCTGTTTTTT.

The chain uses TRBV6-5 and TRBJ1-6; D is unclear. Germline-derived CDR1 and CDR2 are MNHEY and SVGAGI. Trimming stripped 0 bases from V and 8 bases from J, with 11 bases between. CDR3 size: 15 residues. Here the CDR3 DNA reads TGTGCCAGCAGTTACTCAGGATTAGGAGATTCACCCCTCCACTTT. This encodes CASSYSGLGDSPLHF.

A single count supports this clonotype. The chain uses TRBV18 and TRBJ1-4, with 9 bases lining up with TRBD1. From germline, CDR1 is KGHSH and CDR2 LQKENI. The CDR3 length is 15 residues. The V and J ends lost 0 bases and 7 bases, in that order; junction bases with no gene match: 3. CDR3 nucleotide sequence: TGTGCCAGCTCACCACCCGGGACAGGGACTGAAAAACTGTTTTTT. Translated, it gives CASSPPGTGTEKLFF.

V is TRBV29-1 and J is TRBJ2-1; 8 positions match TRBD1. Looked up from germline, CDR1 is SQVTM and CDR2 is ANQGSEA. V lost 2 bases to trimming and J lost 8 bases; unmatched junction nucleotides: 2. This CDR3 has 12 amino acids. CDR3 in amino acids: CSVEQGAYEQFF. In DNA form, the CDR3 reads TGCAGCGTTGAACAGGGGGCCTATGAGCAGTTCTTC.

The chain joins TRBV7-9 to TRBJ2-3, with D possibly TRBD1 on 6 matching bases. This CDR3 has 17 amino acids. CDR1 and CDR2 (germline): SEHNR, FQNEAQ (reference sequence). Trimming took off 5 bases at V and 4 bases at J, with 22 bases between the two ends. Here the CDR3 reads CASSLKPGTTEADTQYF. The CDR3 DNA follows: TGTGCCAGCAGCCTAAAGCCCGGGACAACGGAGGCAGATACGCAGTATTTT. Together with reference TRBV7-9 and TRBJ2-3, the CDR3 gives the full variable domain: DTGVSQNPRHKITKRGQNVTFRCDPISEHNRLYWYRQTLGQGPEFLTYFQNEAQLEKSRLLSDRFSAERPKGSFSTLEIQRTEQGDSAMYLCASSLKPGTTEADTQYFGPGTRLTVL.

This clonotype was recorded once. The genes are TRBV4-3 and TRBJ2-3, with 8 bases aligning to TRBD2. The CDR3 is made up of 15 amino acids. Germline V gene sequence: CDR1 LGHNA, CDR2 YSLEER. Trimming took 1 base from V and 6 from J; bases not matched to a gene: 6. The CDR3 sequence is CASSQGGGRVDTQYF. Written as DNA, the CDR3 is TGCGCCAGCAGCCAAGGCGGGGGGCGTGTGGATACGCAGTATTTT.

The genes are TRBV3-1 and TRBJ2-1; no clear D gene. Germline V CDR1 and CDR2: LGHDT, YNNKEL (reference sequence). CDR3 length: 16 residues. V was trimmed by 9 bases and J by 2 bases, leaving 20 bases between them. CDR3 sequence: CASTSDRLTAYNEQFF. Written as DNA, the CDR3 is TGTGCCAGTACCTCAGATCGACTTACGGCCTACAATGAGCAGTTCTTC.

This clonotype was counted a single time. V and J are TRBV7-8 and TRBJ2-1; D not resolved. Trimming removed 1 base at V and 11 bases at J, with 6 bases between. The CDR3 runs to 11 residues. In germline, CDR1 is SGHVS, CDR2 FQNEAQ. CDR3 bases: TGTGCCAGCAGCTTAGGTGACCAGCAGTTCTTC. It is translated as CASSLGDQQFF.

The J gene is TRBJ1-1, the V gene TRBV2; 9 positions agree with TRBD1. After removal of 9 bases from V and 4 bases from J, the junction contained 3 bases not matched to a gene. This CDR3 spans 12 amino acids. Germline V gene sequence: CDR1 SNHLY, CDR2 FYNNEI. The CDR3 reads CARTTGGTEAFF. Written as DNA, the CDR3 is TGTGCCAGAACGACAGGGGGCACTGAAGCTTTCTTT.

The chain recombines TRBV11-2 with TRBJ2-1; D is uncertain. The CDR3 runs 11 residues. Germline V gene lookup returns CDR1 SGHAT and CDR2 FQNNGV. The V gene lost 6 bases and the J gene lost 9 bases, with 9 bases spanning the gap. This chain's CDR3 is CASRYRLEQFF. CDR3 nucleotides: TGTGCCAGCAGGTATCGACTTGAGCAGTTCTTC.

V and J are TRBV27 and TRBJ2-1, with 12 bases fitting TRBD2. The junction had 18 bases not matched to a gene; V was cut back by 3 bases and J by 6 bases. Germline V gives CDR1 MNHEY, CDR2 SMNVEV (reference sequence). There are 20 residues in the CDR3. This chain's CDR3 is CASSFYRTSGALTDRNEQFF. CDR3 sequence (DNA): TGTGCCAGCAGTTTTTACCGGACTAGCGGGGCGCTGACGGATCGCAATGAGCAGTTCTTC.

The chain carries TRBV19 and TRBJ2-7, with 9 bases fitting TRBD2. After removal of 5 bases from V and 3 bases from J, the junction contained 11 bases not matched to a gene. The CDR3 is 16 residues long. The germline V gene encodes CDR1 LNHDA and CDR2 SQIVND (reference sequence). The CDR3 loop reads CASSEILAGVIYEQYF. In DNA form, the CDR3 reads TGTGCCAGTAGTGAGATCTTAGCGGGAGTCATCTACGAGCAGTACTTC.

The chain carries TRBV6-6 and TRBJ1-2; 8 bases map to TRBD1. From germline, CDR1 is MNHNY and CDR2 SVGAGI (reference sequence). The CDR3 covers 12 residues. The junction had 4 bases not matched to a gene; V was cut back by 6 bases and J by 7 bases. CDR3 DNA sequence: TGTGCCAGCAGCCGACAGGGGCTTGGCTACACCTTC. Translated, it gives CASSRQGLGYTF.

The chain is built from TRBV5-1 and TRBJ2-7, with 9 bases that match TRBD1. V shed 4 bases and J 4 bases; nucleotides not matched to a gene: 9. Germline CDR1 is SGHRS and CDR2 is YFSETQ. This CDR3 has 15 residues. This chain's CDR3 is CASSKGQGGIYEQYF. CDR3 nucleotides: TGCGCCAGCAGCAAGGGACAGGGAGGCATTTACGAGCAGTACTTC.

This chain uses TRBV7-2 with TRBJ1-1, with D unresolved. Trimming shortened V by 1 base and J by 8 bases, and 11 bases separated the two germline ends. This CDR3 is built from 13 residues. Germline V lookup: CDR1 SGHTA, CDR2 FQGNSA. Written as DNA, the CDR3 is TGTGCCAGCAGCTTAGTGGGTAAACAAGAAGCTTTCTTT. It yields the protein CASSLVGKQEAFF.

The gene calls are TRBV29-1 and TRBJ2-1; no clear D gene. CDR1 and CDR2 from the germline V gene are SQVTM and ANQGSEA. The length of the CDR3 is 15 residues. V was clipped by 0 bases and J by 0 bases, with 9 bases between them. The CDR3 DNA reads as TGCAGCGTTGAAGAGTTTGCAGGCTCCTACAATGAGCAGTTCTTC. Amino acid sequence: CSVEEFAGSYNEQFF.

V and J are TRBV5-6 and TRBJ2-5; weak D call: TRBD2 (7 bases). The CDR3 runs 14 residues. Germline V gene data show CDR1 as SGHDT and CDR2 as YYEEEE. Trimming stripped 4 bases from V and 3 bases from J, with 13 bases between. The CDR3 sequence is CASSPGGREETQYF. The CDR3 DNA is TGTGCCAGCAGCCCCGGGGGGCGGGAAGAGACCCAGTACTTC.

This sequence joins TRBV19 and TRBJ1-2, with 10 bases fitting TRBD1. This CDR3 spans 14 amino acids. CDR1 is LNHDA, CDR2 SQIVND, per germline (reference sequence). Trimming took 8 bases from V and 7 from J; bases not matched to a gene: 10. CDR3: CASYPGQGYTGYTF. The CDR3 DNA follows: TGTGCCAGTTATCCGGGACAGGGGTATACTGGCTACACCTTC.